This T cell receptor (beta chain) was obtained from a study of blood T cell repertoires in COVID-19 (dated by TCRdb to 2020 to 2022). Regarding the study in general: Samples from collaborators originated in the United States, Italy and Spain and spanned both the acute and convalescent phases of COVID-19. The material from the prospective study consisted of cDNA or gDNA derived from T cells, B-cell-depleted T cells, or PBMCs. Subjects who had been exposed to COVID-19, were actively infected with it, or had recovered from it provided the deeply sampled blood TCRbeta repertoires that made up the dataset. The repertoires were released in a freely available public database intended as a resource for research on the immune response to SARS-CoV-2. Samples were obtained from the ongoing ImmuneRACE study (first 160 participants) and from 1,254 subjects provided by 6 global collaborators. The sample metadata nearly always contained a de-identified subject ID, COVID-19 status, age in years and sex. Where HLA class I and class II types were available, the types were taken from metadata supplied by the sample provider, not from assay-based typing. What the authors observed across the whole study: The amount of clinical and demographic metadata varied by source and participant and was provided uncurated.

Measured from the cysteine to the phenylalanine, the CDR3 is 13 residues long. Only the CDR3 portion is preserved as DNA: 39 bases, with reading frame beginning at the first base. Relative to germline, V is missing 5 bases and J is missing 7 bases, with 6 bases of the junction outside any gene match. Whole blood was collected in K2EDTA tubes by collaborating institutions according to the institutions' own protocols. For TCRbeta analysis, collaborators shipped samples in one of three forms: frozen whole blood, isolated PBMCs, or DNA extracted from either of those sample types. About this clone itself: What antigen it recognizes has not been identified. The sample holds no much larger clone one base away, and base qualities are not on file.

The immunoSEQ Assay, a bias-controlled multiplex PCR, was used to amplify TCRbeta CDR3 regions from genomic DNA. From the authors' description of their analysis: Nucleated cell counts per sample were estimated from amplification of reference gene primers within the assay. To quantify the absolute abundance of each unique TCRbeta CDR3 rearrangement, sequence reads were collapsed and filtered. Productive Simpson clonality was computed per sample as the square root of Simpson's diversity index over productive rearrangements. TCRdb took over this immuneACCESS table, retaining in-frame rearrangements with V and J assigned. Such tables are incomplete; in checked studies, under half of the missing clones stem from an unresolved V gene, and the remainder is unexplained. V and J calls and clone size are those listed in that table; D and trimming were worked out from the DNA. The sample has 130,000 to 150,000 clones on record, about 86% of them singletons. More than 8% of the sample lies in the top ten.

Here the chain combines TRBV12-3 or TRBV12-4 and TRBJ1-1; TRBD1 aligns with 8 central bases. The sample taken for sequencing was peripheral blood. This TCR derives from a human donor in a cohort sampled during active COVID-19. DNA sequence: TGTGCCAGCAGTAGGAGACAGGGGTTTGAAGCTTTCTTT. Protein translation: CASSRRQGFEAFF.